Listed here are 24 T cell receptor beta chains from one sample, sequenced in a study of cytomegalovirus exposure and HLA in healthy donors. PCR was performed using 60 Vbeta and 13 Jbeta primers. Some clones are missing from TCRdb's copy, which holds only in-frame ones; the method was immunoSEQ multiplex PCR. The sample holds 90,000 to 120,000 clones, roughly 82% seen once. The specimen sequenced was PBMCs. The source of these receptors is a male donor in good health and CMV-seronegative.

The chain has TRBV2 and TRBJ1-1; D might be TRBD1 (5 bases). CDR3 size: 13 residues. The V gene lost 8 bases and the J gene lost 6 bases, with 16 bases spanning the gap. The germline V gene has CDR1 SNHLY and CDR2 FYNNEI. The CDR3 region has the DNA TGTGCCAGCCAAATGGGGGGTGAGGCTGAAGCTTTCTTT. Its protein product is CASQMGGEAEAFF.

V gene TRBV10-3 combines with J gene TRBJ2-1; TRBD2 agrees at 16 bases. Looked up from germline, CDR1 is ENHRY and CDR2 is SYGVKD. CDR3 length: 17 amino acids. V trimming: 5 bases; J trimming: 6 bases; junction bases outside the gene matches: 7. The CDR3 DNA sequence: TGTGCCATCAGTTCGGGACTAGCGGGAGGGCCCACCAATGAGCAGTTCTTC. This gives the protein CAISSGLAGGPTNEQFF.

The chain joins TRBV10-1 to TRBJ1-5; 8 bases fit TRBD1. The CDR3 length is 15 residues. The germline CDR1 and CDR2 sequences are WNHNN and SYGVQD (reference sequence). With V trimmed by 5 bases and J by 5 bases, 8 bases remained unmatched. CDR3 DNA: TGCGCCAGCAGTAGAGACAGGGGCGTGGATCAGCCCCAGCATTTT. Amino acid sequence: CASSRDRGVDQPQHF.

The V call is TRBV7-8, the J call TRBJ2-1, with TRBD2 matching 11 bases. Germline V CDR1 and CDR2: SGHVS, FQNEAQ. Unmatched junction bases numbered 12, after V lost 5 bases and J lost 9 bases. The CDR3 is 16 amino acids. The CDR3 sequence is CASSRLAGGRGTEQFF. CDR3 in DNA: TGTGCCAGCAGCCGCCTAGCGGGAGGCCGGGGTACTGAGCAGTTCTTC.

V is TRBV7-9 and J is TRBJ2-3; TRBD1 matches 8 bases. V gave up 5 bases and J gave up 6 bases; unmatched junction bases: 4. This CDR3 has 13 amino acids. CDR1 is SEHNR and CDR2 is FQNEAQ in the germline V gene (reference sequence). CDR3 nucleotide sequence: TGTGCCAGCAGCGGCCCAGGGGGCGATACGCAGTATTTT. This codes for CASSGPGGDTQYF.

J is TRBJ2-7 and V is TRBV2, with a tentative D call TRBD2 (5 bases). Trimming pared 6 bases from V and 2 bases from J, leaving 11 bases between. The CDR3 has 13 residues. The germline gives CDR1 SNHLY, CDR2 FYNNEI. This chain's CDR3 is CASRTPGTYEQYF. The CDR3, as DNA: TGTGCCAGCAGGACCCCCGGGACCTACGAGCAGTACTTC.

The CDR3 sequence is CASSRQGGSTNEKLFF. CDR3 coding DNA: TGTGCCAGCAGTCGTCAGGGTGGGTCCACTAATGAAAAACTGTTTTTT. V gene TRBV27 combines with J gene TRBJ1-4; tentatively, D is TRBD1 (5 bases). The CDR3 has 16 residues. Germline CDR1 reads MNHEY; CDR2 reads SMNVEV (reference sequence). The ends were cut back, 5 bases at V and 2 bases at J, with 15 bases in the middle.

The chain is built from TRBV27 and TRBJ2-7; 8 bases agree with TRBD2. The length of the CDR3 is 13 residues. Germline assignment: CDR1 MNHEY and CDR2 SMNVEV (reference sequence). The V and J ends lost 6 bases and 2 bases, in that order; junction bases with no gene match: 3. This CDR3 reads CASSLGLAYEQYF. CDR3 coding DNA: TGTGCCAGCAGCTTGGGACTAGCCTACGAGCAGTACTTC.

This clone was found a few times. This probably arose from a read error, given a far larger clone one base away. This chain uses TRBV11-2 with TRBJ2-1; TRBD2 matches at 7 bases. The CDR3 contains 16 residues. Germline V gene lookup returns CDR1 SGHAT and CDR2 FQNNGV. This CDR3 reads CTSSSSLRRENNEQFF. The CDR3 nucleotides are TGTACCAGCAGCTCTTCGCTTCGGCGGGAGAACAATGAGCAGTTCTTC.

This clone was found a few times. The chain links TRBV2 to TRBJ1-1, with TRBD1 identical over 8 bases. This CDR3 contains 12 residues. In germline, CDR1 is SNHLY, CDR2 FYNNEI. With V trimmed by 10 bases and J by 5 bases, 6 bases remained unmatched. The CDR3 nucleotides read TGTGCCACAGCACAGGGGGGGACTGAAGCTTTCTTT. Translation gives CATAQGGTEAFF. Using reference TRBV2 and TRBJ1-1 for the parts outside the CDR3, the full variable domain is EPEVTQTPSHQVTQMGQEVILRCVPISNHLYFYWYRQILGQKVEFLVSFYNNEISEKSEIFDDQFSVERPDGSNFTLKIRSTKLEDSAMYFCATAQGGTEAFFGQGTRLTVV.

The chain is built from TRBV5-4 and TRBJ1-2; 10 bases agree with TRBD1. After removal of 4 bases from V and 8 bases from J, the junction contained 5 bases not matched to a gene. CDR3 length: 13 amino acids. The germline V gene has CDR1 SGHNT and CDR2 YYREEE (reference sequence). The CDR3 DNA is TGTGCCAGCAGCGACAGGGGGCTGGGAGGCTACACCTTC. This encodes CASSDRGLGGYTF.

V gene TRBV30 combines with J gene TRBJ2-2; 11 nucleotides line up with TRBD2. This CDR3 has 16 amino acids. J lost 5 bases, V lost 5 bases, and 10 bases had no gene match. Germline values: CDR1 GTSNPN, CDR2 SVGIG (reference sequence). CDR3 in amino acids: CAWETSGTIRTGELFF. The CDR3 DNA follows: TGTGCCTGGGAGACTAGCGGGACCATTAGAACCGGGGAGCTGTTTTTT.

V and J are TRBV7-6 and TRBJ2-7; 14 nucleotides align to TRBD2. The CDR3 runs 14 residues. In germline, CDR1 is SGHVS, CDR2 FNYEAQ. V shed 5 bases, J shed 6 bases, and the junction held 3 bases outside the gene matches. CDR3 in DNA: TGTGCCAGCAGCCTGACTAGCGGGAGGGCCGAGCAGTACTTC. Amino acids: CASSLTSGRAEQYF.

The CDR3 protein is CASSSAGTGKGDTQYF. The CDR3 nucleotides are TGTGCCAGCAGTTCGGCCGGGACAGGGAAGGGAGATACGCAGTATTTT. J is TRBJ2-3 and V is TRBV6-5; 9 bases align to TRBD1. The length of the CDR3 is 16 residues. J lost 5 bases, V lost 4 bases, and 10 bases had no gene match. The V gene's germline CDR1 is MNHEY and CDR2 SVGAGI.

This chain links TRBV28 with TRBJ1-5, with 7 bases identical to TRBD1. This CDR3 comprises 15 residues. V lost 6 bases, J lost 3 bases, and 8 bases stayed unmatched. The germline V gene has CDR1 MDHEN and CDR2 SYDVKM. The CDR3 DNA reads TGTGCCAGCAGCCTCCTGACAGGGAACAATCAGCCCCAGCATTTT. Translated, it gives CASSLLTGNNQPQHF.

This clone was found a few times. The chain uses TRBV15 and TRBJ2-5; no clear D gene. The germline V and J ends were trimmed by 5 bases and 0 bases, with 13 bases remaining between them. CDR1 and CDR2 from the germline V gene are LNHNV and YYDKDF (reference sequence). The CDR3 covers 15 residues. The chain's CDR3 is CATSPQPQYQETQYF. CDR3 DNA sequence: TGTGCCACCAGCCCCCAACCGCAGTACCAAGAGACCCAGTACTTC.

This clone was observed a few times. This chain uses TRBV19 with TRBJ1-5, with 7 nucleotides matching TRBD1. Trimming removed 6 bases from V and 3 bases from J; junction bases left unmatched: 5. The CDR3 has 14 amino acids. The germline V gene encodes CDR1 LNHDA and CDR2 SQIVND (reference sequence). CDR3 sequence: CASSKGQNNQPQHF. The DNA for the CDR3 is TGTGCCAGTAGCAAGGGACAGAACAATCAGCCCCAGCATTTT. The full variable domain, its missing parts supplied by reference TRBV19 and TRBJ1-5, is DGGITQSPKYLFRKEGQNVTLSCEQNLNHDAMYWYRQDPGQGLRLIYYSQIVNDFQKGDIAEGYSVSREKKESFPLTVTSAQKNPTAFYLCASSKGQNNQPQHFGDGTRLSIL.

DNA for the CDR3: TGTGCCAGCAGTTTATCCAGGACAGGGGGTGGCTACACCTTC. Protein sequence: CASSLSRTGGGYTF. V is TRBV27 and J is TRBJ1-2, with 10 bases aligning to TRBD1. The CDR3 is 14 residues long. The germline gives CDR1 MNHEY, CDR2 SMNVEV (reference sequence). Losses at the gene ends were 0 bases for V and 7 bases for J; bases not matched to a gene: 2.

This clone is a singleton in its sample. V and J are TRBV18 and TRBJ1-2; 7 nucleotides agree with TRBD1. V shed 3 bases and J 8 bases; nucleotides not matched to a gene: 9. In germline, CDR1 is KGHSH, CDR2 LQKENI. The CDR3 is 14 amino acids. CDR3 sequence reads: CASSPVRQGNGYTF. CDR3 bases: TGTGCCAGCTCACCCGTTCGACAGGGAAACGGCTACACCTTC.

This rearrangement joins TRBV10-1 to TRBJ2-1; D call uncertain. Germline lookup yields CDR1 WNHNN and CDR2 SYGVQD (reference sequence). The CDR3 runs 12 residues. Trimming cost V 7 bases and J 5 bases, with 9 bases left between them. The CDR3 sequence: CASTNSNNEQFF. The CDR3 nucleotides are TGCGCCAGCACCAATAGCAACAATGAGCAGTTCTTC.

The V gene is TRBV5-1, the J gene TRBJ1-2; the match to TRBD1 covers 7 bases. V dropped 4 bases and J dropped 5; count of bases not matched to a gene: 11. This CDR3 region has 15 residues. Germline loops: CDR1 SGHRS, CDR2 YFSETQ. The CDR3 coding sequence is TGCGCCAGCAGCGCGGCGAGGACAGGTGATTATGGCTACACCTTC. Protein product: CASSAARTGDYGYTF.

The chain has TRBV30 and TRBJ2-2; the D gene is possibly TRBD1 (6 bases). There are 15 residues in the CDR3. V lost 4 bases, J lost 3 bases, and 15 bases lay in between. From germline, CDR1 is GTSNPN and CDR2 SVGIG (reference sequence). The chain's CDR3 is CAWTFQGPHTGELFF. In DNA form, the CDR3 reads TGTGCCTGGACCTTTCAGGGGCCTCACACCGGGGAGCTGTTTTTT. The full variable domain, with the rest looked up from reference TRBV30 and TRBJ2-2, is SQTIHQWPATLVQPVGSPLSLECTVEGTSNPNLYWYRQAAGRGLQLLFYSVGIGQISSEVPQNLSASRPQDRQFILSSKKLLLSDSGFYLCAWTFQGPHTGELFFGEGSRLTVL.

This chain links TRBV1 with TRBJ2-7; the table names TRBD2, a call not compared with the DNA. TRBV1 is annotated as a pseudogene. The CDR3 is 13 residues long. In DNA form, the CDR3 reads TGCACCAGCAGCCAGGAGGAGTGGTACGAGCAGTACTTC. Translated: CTSSQEEWYEQYF.

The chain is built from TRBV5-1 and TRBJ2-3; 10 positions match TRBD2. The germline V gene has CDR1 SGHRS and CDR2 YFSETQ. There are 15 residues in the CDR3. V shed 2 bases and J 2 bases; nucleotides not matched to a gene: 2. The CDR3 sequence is CASSFGLAATDTQYF. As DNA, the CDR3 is TGCGCCAGCAGCTTTGGACTAGCGGCCACAGATACGCAGTATTTT.